The clone carrying this T cell receptor beta chain is labeled medium-sized. Its target is unknown. Looked up from germline, CDR1 is LGHNA and CDR2 is YSLEER. CDR3 length: 17 residues. Trimming cost V 4 bases and J 3 bases, with 16 bases left between them. These data originate in a study of identifying expanded T cells in peripheral blood. Findings and limits, study-wide: Roughly two-week clone count variance significantly increased as total template count grew.

Healthy donors had no documented immune events, such as infections, while sampled. Using immunoSEQ multiplex PCR, the repertoire was profiled, and TCRdb retains in-frame clones only, with some absent. This sample yields some 100,000 clones, of which 70% to 90% are seen a single time; roughly 15% belongs to the top ten. The chain employs TRBV4-3 and TRBJ1-6, with TRBD1 as a possible D gene (5 bases). This receptor was obtained from a person aged 18-70 years in good health. Material for sequencing was blood. CDR3 in DNA: TGCGCCAGCAGCCCCCGGGGGAGGCCAAACTATAATTCACCCCTCCACTTT. Protein sequence: CASSPRGRPNYNSPLHF.